A single sample is the source of the 21 T cell receptor beta chains below, sequenced in a study of cytomegalovirus exposure and HLA in healthy donors. PCR amplification relied on 60 Vbeta primers (plus 13 Jbeta primers). Assay used: immunoSEQ multiplex PCR; TCRdb lists only in-frame clones, some missing. This sample carries about 110,000 clones, 65% to 80% of them seen once, and the ten largest clones take under 4%. The sequencing input was PBMCs. These TCRs come from a man between 60 and 70 years old in good health and CMV-seronegative.

This clone was seen a handful of times. J is TRBJ1-6 and V is TRBV9; a possible D gene is TRBD1 (5 bases). Trimming cost V 7 bases and J 10 bases, with 18 bases left between them. CDR1 is SGDLS, CDR2 YYNGEE, per germline. The CDR3 contains 14 residues. CDR3 sequence: CASPKTRQRSPLHF. The CDR3 bases are TGTGCCAGCCCAAAAACCAGACAGCGATCACCCCTCCACTTT.

This clone was counted a single time. This chain joins TRBV6-5 and TRBJ2-2, with TRBD1 matching over 7 bases. Germline-derived CDR1 and CDR2 are MNHEY and SVGAGI. The CDR3 extends over 16 amino acids. Losses at the gene ends were 4 bases for V and 3 bases for J; bases not matched to a gene: 8. Here the CDR3 DNA reads TGTGCCAGCAGTTCCCTGACAGGGTTGGACACCGGGGAGCTGTTTTTT. Amino acids: CASSSLTGLDTGELFF.

The chain links TRBV19 to TRBJ2-5; the D gene is possibly TRBD1 (6 bases). CDR3 length equals 15 residues. In germline, CDR1 is LNHDA, CDR2 SQIVND (reference sequence). Trimming took 5 bases from V and 1 from J, leaving 14 bases between them. Here the CDR3 reads CASSAQGNVQETQYF. CDR3 nucleotides: TGTGCCAGTAGTGCGCAGGGGAATGTCCAAGAGACCCAGTACTTC.

The table lists this clone with a few counts. J is TRBJ2-1 and V is TRBV28; 10 bases align to TRBD2. Per germline, CDR1 MDHEN and CDR2 SYDVKM. The CDR3 has 15 residues. Trimming at V came to 3 bases and at J to 6 bases, leaving 5 bases not matched to a gene. The CDR3 protein is CASSFISGGRNEQFF. Here the CDR3 DNA reads TGTGCCAGCAGTTTCATTAGCGGGGGGCGCAATGAGCAGTTCTTC.

V gene TRBV7-2 combines with J gene TRBJ2-5; TRBD2 is a possible D gene (6 bases). The V end was cut by 8 bases, the J end by 1 base, with 14 bases between. The CDR3 sequence is 14 residues long. Germline V CDR1 and CDR2: SGHTA, FQGNSA. The DNA for the CDR3 is TGTGCCAGCGGGGGGTCGGTCAGCCAAGAGACCCAGTACTTC. This codes for CASGGSVSQETQYF.

A few counts support this clone. The chain has TRBV2 and TRBJ2-5; 9 bases are a match to TRBD2. This CDR3 contains 15 residues. Germline V gene sequence: CDR1 SNHLY, CDR2 FYNNEI. The J segment lost 7 bases and the V segment lost 6 bases, leaving 12 bases of the junction unmatched. The CDR3 loop reads CASSSLSGGYGTQYF. CDR3 nucleotides: TGTGCCAGCAGCTCGCTGAGCGGGGGGTATGGGACCCAGTACTTC.

This chain connects TRBV6-1 to TRBJ1-4; 7 positions agree with TRBD1. V was clipped by 4 bases and J by 7 bases; unmatched bases: 6. The germline V gene encodes CDR1 MNHNS and CDR2 SASEGT. The CDR3 contains 14 residues. CDR3 sequence reads: CASSASQGGEKLFF. The CDR3, as DNA: TGTGCCAGCAGTGCCTCCCAGGGGGGTGAAAAACTGTTTTTT.

Regarding this clone: A junction boundary mismatches the germline segment, possibly from a read error. The CDR3 here is CASGVGQSETQYF. The CDR3 nucleotides are TGTGCCAGCGGCGTAGGACAGTCAGAGACCCAGTACTTC. V usage is TRBV9 and J usage is TRBJ2-5, with D maybe TRBD1 (6 bases). The germline V gene has CDR1 SGDLS and CDR2 YYNGEE. The CDR3 loop spans 13 amino acids.

CDR3 protein: CSVGGSLNTGELFF. The CDR3 nucleotides are TGCAGCGTTGGTGGCAGTTTGAACACCGGGGAGCTGTTTTTT. This rearrangement joins TRBV29-1 to TRBJ2-2; no clear D gene. This CDR3 spans 14 amino acids. The germline V and J ends were trimmed by 4 bases and 1 base, with 10 bases remaining between them. Per germline, CDR1 SQVTM and CDR2 ANQGSEA.

The chain carries TRBV5-4 and TRBJ1-1, with D perhaps TRBD1 (5 bases). The CDR3 has 17 residues. V was clipped by 3 bases and J by 0 bases, with 18 bases between them. The germline gives CDR1 SGHNT, CDR2 YYREEE (reference sequence). The CDR3 coding sequence is TGTGCCAGCAGCTGGGAAACTCGACAGAGGTTGAACACTGAAGCTTTCTTT. Residues: CASSWETRQRLNTEAFF.

The rearrangement uses TRBV12-5 and TRBJ2-5; 8 bases map to TRBD2. This CDR3 region has 14 residues. J gave up 4 bases and V 3 bases, and 4 bases lay outside the gene matches. Germline lookup yields CDR1 LGHNT and CDR2 FRNRAP. DNA for the CDR3: TGTGCTAGTGGTTTCGGGGGGGGATTAGAGACCCAGTACTTC. This gives the protein CASGFGGGLETQYF.

The chain couples TRBV5-1 to TRBJ2-3; 7 nucleotides align to TRBD2. Germline CDR1 reads SGHRS; CDR2 reads YFSETQ. With 5 bases clipped from V and 0 bases from J, the junction kept 3 bases outside the gene matches. The CDR3 is 14 amino acids. CDR3 sequence reads: CASSLAASTDTQYF. The CDR3 coding sequence is TGCGCCAGCAGTCTAGCGGCGAGCACAGATACGCAGTATTTT.

Concerning this clone itself: The junction and the germline gene differ at one end; a read error may be behind it. This CDR3 is also generated by other DNA sequences in the sample. The chain joins TRBV30 to TRBJ1-6, with D possibly matching TRBD1 (6 bases). CDR1 is GTSNPN and CDR2 is SVGIG in the germline V gene (reference sequence). The CDR3 spans 16 residues. CDR3 amino acids: CAWTSSRGPYNSPLHF. DNA for the CDR3: TGTGCTTGGACCTCCTCCAGGGGTCCCTATAATTCACCCCTCCACTTT.

This chain links TRBV11-2 with TRBJ2-7; no clear D gene. Germline assignment: CDR1 SGHAT and CDR2 FQNNGV. V gave up 5 bases and J gave up 0 bases, with 11 bases separating them. This CDR3 has 14 amino acids. This CDR3 is CASSPDTSSYEQYF. In DNA, the CDR3 is TGTGCCAGCAGCCCTGACACGAGCTCCTACGAGCAGTACTTC.

The V gene is TRBV5-1, the J gene TRBJ1-1; D may be TRBD1 (6 bases). The CDR3 extends over 15 amino acids. Per the germline V gene, CDR1 is SGHRS and CDR2 is YFSETQ. V dropped 0 bases and J dropped 5 bases, with 14 bases sitting between them. The CDR3 sequence is CASSLGTGQRTEAFF. CDR3 bases: TGCGCCAGCAGCTTGGGTACAGGGCAAAGGACTGAAGCTTTCTTT.

V and J are TRBV7-8 and TRBJ1-1, with D perhaps TRBD1 (5 bases). Trimming removed 1 base at V and 4 bases at J, with 7 bases between. The CDR3 extends over 13 amino acids. Germline CDR1 SGHVS, CDR2 FQNEAQ. CDR3 loop: CASSLVDSTEAFF. CDR3 in DNA: TGTGCCAGCAGCTTAGTCGACAGCACTGAAGCTTTCTTT.

The sample holds one count of this clone. The CDR3 nucleotides read TGTGCCAGCAGCGTAGATTCCCAGAAGTATTCACCCCTCCACTTT. Its translation: CASSVDSQKYSPLHF. The chain employs TRBV9 and TRBJ1-6; D remains ambiguous. Germline CDR1 and CDR2: SGDLS and YYNGEE. The CDR3 contains 15 residues. The ends were cut back, 0 bases at V and 8 bases at J, with 12 bases in the middle.

There are a few counts of this clone. J is TRBJ1-2 and V is TRBV10-3; 7 nucleotides match TRBD1. V was pared by 6 bases and J by 4 bases, with 11 bases of the junction left unmatched. Germline CDR1 and CDR2: ENHRY and SYGVKD. This CDR3 is 15 amino acids long. As DNA, the CDR3 is TGTGCCATCAGGGTTACCGGGGACAGCGGCTATGGCTACACCTTC. Protein: CAIRVTGDSGYGYTF.

The genes are TRBV6-5 and TRBJ1-4, with 7 positions matching TRBD1. Germline-derived CDR1 and CDR2 are MNHEY and SVGAGI. V shed 6 bases, J shed 3 bases, and the junction held 7 bases outside the gene matches. The CDR3 spans 15 residues. The CDR3: CASSRDSQPNEKLFF. Written as DNA, the CDR3 is TGTGCCAGCAGCCGGGACAGTCAGCCTAATGAAAAACTGTTTTTT.

The chain links TRBV5-4 to TRBJ1-1; 9 bases match TRBD1. J gave up 3 bases and V 4 bases, and 4 bases lay outside the gene matches. CDR3 size: 14 residues. CDR1 is SGHNT and CDR2 is YYREEE in the germline V gene (reference sequence). The CDR3 sequence: CASSRGQGDTEAFF. The CDR3 DNA is TGTGCCAGCAGCAGGGGACAGGGAGACACTGAAGCTTTCTTT.

Regarding this clone: Its ends do not fully match the called genes, so a read error is possible. The V call is TRBV6-5, the J call TRBJ2-1, with 11 positions matching TRBD2. The CDR3 runs to 14 residues. The germline V gene encodes CDR1 MNHEY and CDR2 SVGAGI. CDR3 sequence: CASSYSPRTSGFLF. CDR3 sequence (DNA): TGTGCCAGCAGTTACTCGCCCCGGACTAGCGGGTTCCTCTTC.